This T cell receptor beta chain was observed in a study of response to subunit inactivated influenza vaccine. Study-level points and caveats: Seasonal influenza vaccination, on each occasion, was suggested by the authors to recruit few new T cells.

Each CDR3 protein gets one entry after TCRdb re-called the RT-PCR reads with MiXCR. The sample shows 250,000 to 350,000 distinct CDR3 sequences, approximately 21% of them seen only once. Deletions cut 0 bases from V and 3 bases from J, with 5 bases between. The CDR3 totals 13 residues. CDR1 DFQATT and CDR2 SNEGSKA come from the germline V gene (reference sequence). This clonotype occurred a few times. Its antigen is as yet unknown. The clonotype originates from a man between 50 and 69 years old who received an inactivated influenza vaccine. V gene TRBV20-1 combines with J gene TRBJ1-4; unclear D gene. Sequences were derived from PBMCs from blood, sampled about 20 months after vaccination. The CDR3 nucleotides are TGCAGTGCTAGAGACACCTCTAATGAAAAACTGTTTTTT. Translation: CSARDTSNEKLFF.